This T cell receptor (beta chain) emerged from a study of blood T cell repertoires in COVID-19. Study as a whole: COVID-19 samples, acute and convalescent, were from the United States, Italy and Spain.

CDR3 length: 14 residues. Germline trimming cut 4 bases from V and 2 bases from J; bases unmatched to any gene: 4. The V gene's germline CDR1 is SNHLY and CDR2 FYNNEI. Authors' methods: Amplifying reference gene primers gave estimates of nucleated cell counts. Generated by immunoSEQ multiplex PCR, the TCRdb table keeps only in-frame clones and is missing some. The V and J calls and clone size were taken over from that table, and D and trimming were inferred from the DNA. Among approximately 390,000 clones, approximately 91% were seen once, and the ten largest hold roughly 1.9%. Recruits, aged roughly 18 to 100 years, lived in 24 US areas. Which cohort a participant joined came from the clinical history participants gave.

Sequenced sample: PBMCs or T cells enriched from blood (not recorded which). The genes are TRBV2 and TRBJ2-5; 7 nucleotides line up with TRBD1. The sequence was collected from a woman between 40 and 55 years old with acute COVID-19. The CDR3 protein is CASSANRGQETQYF. CDR3 DNA sequence: TGTGCCAGCAGTGCGAACAGGGGTCAAGAGACCCAGTACTTC.